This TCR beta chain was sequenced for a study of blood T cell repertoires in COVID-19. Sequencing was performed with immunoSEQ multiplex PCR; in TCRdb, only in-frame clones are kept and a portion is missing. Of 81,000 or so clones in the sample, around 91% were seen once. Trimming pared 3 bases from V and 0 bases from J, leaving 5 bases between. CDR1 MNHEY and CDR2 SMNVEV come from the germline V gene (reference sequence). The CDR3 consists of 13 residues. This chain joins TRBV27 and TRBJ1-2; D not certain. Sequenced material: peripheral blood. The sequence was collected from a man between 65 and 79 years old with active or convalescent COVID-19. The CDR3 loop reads CASSFAANYGYTF. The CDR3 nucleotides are TGTGCCAGCAGTTTCGCAGCTAACTATGGCTACACCTTC.